A single sample is the source of the 11 T cell receptor beta chains below, sequenced in a study of cytomegalovirus exposure and HLA in healthy donors. The PCR had 60 Vbeta and 13 Jbeta primers. Using immunoSEQ multiplex PCR, the repertoire was profiled, and TCRdb retains in-frame clones only, with some absent. The sample comprises 90,000 or so clones, about four fifths of which are singletons, and about 34% rests with the top ten. The sample was PBMCs. These receptors originate from a man between 45 and 60 years old in good health and CMV-seropositive.

This chain connects TRBV27 to TRBJ2-5; 12 nucleotides agree with TRBD2. Germline V gene data show CDR1 as MNHEY and CDR2 as SMNVEV (reference sequence). The CDR3 sequence is 16 residues long. With V trimmed by 0 bases and J by 4 bases, 3 bases remained unmatched. The chain's CDR3 is CASSLSRLAGVETQYF. CDR3 DNA sequence: TGTGCCAGCAGTTTATCCCGACTAGCGGGAGTAGAGACCCAGTACTTC.

The rearrangement uses TRBV6-1 and TRBJ1-2; 7 nucleotides line up with TRBD1. CDR3 length: 13 residues. Germline CDR1 and CDR2: MNHNS and SASEGT. V was clipped by 6 bases and J by 3 bases; unmatched bases: 4. The CDR3 reads CASSRDSYYGYTF. The CDR3, as DNA: TGTGCCAGCAGCAGGGACAGCTACTATGGCTACACCTTC.

The chain uses TRBV30 and TRBJ2-1; TRBD2 agrees at 8 bases. There are 15 residues in the CDR3. After removal of 2 bases from V and 9 bases from J, the junction contained 12 bases not matched to a gene. Germline V gives CDR1 GTSNPN, CDR2 SVGIG (reference sequence). In DNA, the CDR3 is TGTGCCTGGAGTCGGGCGGGAGGCTTCGGTGGTGAGCAGTTCTTC. Residues: CAWSRAGGFGGEQFF.

The rearrangement uses TRBV5-4 and TRBJ2-1; 11 nucleotides match TRBD2. V lost 2 bases to trimming and J lost 9 bases; unmatched junction nucleotides: 4. The CDR3 spans 14 residues. From germline, CDR1 is SGHNT and CDR2 YYREEE (reference sequence). The CDR3 region is CASSFYTSGSEQFF. Written as DNA, the CDR3 is TGTGCCAGCAGCTTTTATACTAGCGGGAGTGAGCAGTTCTTC.

This chain connects TRBV29-1 to TRBJ2-7, with a possible D match to TRBD2 (5 bases). The CDR3 spans 15 residues. Trimming pared 0 bases from V and 0 bases from J, leaving 12 bases between. In germline, CDR1 is SQVTM, CDR2 ANQGSEA. The CDR3 loop reads CSVEDDGESSYEQYF. CDR3 bases: TGCAGCGTTGAAGATGATGGGGAGAGCTCCTACGAGCAGTACTTC.

The chain employs TRBV2 and TRBJ2-7, with TRBD2 as a possible D gene (5 bases). Deletions cut 2 bases from V and 7 bases from J, with 9 bases between. The CDR3 consists of 12 residues. Germline CDR1 reads SNHLY; CDR2 reads FYNNEI. As DNA, the CDR3 is TGTGCCAGCAGTGAACGTCGGGAAGAGCAGTACTTC. It specifies CASSERREEQYF. Complete variable domain (other parts from reference TRBV2 and TRBJ2-7): EPEVTQTPSHQVTQMGQEVILRCVPISNHLYFYWYRQILGQKVEFLVSFYNNEISEKSEIFDDQFSVERPDGSNFTLKIRSTKLEDSAMYFCASSERREEQYFGPGTRLTVT.

The CDR3: CARGRGRTDTQYF. CDR3 DNA sequence: TGTGCCAGAGGGCGGGGCCGCACAGATACGCAGTATTTT. The J gene is TRBJ2-3, the V gene TRBV21-1; TRBD2 is taken as the D call from the table, unchecked against the DNA. TRBV21-1 is a known pseudogene. The CDR3 has 13 residues.

The V gene is TRBV6-1, the J gene TRBJ2-5, with D possibly being TRBD2 (5 bases). CDR3 length: 15 amino acids. The germline V and J ends were trimmed by 8 bases and 7 bases, with 23 bases remaining between them. The germline V gene has CDR1 MNHNS and CDR2 SASEGT. The CDR3 here is CASGPNAGSSGTQYF. CDR3 coding DNA: TGTGCCAGCGGTCCCAACGCGGGCTCCTCCGGGACCCAGTACTTC.

This sequence joins TRBV27 and TRBJ2-2; D gene uncertain. The length of the CDR3 is 15 residues. V was clipped by 9 bases and J by 0 bases, with 14 bases between them. Germline CDR1 MNHEY, CDR2 SMNVEV (reference sequence). This chain's CDR3 is CASRVSFANTGELFF. For the CDR3, the DNA is TGTGCCAGTAGAGTTTCATTCGCGAACACCGGGGAGCTGTTTTTT.

This clone came up a few times. The chain recombines TRBV7-6 with TRBJ2-5; the match to TRBD2 covers 8 bases. The tail of the sequence fits TRBJ2-7 better, so the J call may be wrong. CDR1 is SGHVS, CDR2 FNYEAQ, per germline. The CDR3 extends over 13 amino acids. Here the CDR3 DNA reads TGTGCCAGCAGCCCCTCGAGCGGGAGCGAGCAGTACTTC. This translates into CASSPSSGSEQYF.

This sequence joins TRBV5-1 and TRBJ2-5, with a tentative D call TRBD2 (6 bases). V was pared by 4 bases and J by 1 base, with 20 bases between. Germline V gene sequence: CDR1 SGHRS, CDR2 YFSETQ. This CDR3 comprises 17 residues. CDR3 amino acids: CASSHDLPRGTQETQYF. The CDR3 DNA is TGCGCCAGCAGCCACGACCTCCCCCGGGGGACCCAAGAGACCCAGTACTTC.